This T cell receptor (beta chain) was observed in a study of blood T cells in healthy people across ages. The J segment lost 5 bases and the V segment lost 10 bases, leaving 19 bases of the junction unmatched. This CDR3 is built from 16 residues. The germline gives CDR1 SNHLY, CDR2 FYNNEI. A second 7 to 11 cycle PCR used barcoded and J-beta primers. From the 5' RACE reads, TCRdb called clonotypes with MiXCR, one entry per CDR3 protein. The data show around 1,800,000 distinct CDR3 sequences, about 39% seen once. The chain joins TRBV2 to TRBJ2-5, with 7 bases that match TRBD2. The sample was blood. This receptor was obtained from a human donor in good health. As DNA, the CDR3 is TGTGCCACCCCGGGGAACGTTGGACTAGGCCTGGAGACCCAGTACTTC. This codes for CATPGNVGLGLETQYF.